This T cell receptor (beta chain) was observed in a study of shared clonotypes between healthy human individuals. Study-wide results and caveats: Non-shared clonotypes displayed generation probabilities falling below those of clonotypes present in all four donors. Naive CD4 clonotype sharing across four donors was 4.5% to 6%.

Per the original data handling: Quality scores were absent from the junction-only immunoSEQ sequences, so filtering differed. Sequencing used immunoSEQ multiplex PCR; TCRdb keeps in-frame clones, though not all of them. V and J calls and clone size follow that table, whereas D and trimming were derived from the DNA. The table lists about 2.3 million clones, 90% to 95% of them singletons. Trimming cost V 5 bases and J 4 bases, with 16 bases left between them. The germline CDR1 and CDR2 sequences are SGHTS and YDEGEE. CDR3 length: 15 amino acids. Comments on this clone: Its antigen is still unknown.

The rearrangement links TRBV5-8 to TRBJ2-1; D not certain. The specimen sequenced was naive CD4+ T cells from PBMCs. The subset: CD45RA+ positively selected. The source is a man younger than 30 in good health. Some clones in this sample may be carry-over from other donors' samples. The CDR3 protein is CASRGLGVGYNEQFF. Here the CDR3 DNA reads TGTGCCAGCAGGGGTCTAGGAGTGGGTTACAATGAGCAGTTCTTC.